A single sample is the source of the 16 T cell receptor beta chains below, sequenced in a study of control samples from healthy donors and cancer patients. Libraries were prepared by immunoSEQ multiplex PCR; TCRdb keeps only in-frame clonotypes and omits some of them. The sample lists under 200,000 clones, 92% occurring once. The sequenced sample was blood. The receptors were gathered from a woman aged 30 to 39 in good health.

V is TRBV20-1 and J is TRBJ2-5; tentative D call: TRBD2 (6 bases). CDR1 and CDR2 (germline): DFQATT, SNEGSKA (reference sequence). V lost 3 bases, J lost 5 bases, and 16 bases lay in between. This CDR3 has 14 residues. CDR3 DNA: TGCAGTGCTAGTGGCGGGGTAGGAGTGGAGACCCAGTACTTC. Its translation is CSASGGVGVETQYF.

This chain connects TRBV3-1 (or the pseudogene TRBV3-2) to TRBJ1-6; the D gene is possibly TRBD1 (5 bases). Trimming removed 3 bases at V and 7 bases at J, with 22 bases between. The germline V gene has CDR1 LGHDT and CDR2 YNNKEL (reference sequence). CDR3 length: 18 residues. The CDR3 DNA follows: TGTGCCAGCAGCCAGGGGGTTCGGAGCCAGAGGGAGAATTCACCCCTCCACTTT. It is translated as CASSQGVRSQRENSPLHF.

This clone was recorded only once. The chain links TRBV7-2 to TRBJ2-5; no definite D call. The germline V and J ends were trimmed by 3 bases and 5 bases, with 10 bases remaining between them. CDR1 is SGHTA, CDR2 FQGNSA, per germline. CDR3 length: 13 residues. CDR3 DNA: TGTGCCAGCAGCTTCTCGGCCTGGGAGACCCAGTACTTC. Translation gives CASSFSAWETQYF.

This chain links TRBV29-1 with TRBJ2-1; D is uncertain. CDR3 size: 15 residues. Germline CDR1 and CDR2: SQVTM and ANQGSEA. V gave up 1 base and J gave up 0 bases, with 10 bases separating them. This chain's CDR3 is CSVEGPLTSYNEQFF. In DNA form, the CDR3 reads TGCAGCGTTGAAGGCCCGCTAACCTCCTACAATGAGCAGTTCTTC.

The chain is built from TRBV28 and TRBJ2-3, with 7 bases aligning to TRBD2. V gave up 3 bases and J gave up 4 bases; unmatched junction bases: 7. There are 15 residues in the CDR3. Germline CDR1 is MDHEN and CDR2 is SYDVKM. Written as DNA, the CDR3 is TGTGCCAGCAGTTTCGGGCGGGAGAGCTCAGATACGCAGTATTTT. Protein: CASSFGRESSDTQYF.

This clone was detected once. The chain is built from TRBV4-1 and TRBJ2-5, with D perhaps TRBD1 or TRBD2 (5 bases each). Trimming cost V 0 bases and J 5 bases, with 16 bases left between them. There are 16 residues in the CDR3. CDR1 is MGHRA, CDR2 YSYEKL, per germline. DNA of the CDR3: TGCGCCAGCAGCCAAGATCCCTCTCGGTGGGGGGAGACCCAGTACTTC. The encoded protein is CASSQDPSRWGETQYF.

The CDR3 DNA reads as TGTGCCAGCTCACCTGGGCAGGGCCACACTGAAGCTTTCTTT. This gives the protein CASSPGQGHTEAFF. The chain combines TRBV18 with TRBJ1-1; a possible D gene is TRBD1 (5 bases). The CDR3 is made up of 14 amino acids. Trimming took off 3 bases at V and 3 bases at J, with 11 bases between the two ends. From germline, CDR1 is KGHSH and CDR2 LQKENI.

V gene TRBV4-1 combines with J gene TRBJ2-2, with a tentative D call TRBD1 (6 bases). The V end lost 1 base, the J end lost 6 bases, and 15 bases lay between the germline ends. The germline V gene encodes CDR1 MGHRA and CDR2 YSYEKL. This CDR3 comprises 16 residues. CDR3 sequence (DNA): TGCGCCAGCAGCCAAGCCCAGGGGAGAAGGGCCGGGGAGCTGTTTTTT. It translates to CASSQAQGRRAGELFF.

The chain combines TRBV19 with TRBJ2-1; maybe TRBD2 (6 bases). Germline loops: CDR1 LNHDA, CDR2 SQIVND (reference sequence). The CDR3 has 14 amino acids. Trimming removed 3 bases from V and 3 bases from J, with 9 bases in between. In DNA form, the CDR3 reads TGTGCCAGTAGTATGCCGGGAGACTACAATGAGCAGTTCTTC. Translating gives CASSMPGDYNEQFF.

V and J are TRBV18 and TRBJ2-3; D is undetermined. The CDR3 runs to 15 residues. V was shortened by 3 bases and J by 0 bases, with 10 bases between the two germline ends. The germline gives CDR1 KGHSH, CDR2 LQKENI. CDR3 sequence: CASSPRRASTDTQYF. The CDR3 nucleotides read TGTGCCAGCTCACCTCGCAGAGCTAGCACAGATACGCAGTATTTT.

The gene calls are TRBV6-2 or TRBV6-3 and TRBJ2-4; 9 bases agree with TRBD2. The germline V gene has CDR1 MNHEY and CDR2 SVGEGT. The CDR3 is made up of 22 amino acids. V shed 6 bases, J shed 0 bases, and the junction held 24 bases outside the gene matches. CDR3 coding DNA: TGTGCCAGCAGCCGGGGGTCCCCCTGGATTGAGGCGGGAGGGACAGCCAAAAACATTCAGTACTTC. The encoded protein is CASSRGSPWIEAGGTAKNIQYF.

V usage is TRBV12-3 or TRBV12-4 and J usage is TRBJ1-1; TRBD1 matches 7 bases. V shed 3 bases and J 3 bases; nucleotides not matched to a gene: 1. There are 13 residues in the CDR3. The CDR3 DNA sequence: TGTGCCAGCAGTTTCGACAGGGACACTGAAGCTTTCTTT. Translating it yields CASSFDRDTEAFF.

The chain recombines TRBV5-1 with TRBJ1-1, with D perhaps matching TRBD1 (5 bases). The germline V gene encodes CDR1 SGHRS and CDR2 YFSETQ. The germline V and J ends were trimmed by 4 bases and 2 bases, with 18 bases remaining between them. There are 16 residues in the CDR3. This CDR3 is CASSPKTDLLNTEAFF. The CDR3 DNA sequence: TGCGCCAGCAGCCCCAAGACAGACCTACTCAACACTGAAGCTTTCTTT.

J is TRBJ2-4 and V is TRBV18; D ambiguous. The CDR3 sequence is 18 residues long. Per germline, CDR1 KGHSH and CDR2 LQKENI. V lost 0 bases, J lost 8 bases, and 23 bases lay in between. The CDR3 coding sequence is TGTGCCAGCTCACCACCTCTTATCTCCTCCGCGTCCGTTTACATTCAGTACTTC. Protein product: CASSPPLISSASVYIQYF.

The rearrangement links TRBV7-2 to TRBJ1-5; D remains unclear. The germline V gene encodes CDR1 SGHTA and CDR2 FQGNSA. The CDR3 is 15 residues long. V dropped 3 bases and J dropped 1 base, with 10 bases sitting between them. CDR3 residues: CASSFESLSNQPQHF. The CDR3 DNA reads TGTGCCAGCAGCTTCGAAAGTTTAAGCAATCAGCCCCAGCATTTT.

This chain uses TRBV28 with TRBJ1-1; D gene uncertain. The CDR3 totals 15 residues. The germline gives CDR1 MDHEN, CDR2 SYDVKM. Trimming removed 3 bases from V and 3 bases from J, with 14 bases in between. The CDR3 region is CASSLVGKRDTEAFF. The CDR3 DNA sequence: TGTGCCAGCAGTTTGGTGGGGAAAAGAGACACTGAAGCTTTCTTT.